Presented here are 3 T cell receptor beta chains from one specimen sequenced in a study of follicular helper T cells after annual influenza vaccination (dated by TCRdb to the late 2010s). The sample's time point label is to be understood as: 2014-2015 season, pre-vaccination. The protocol used for the library was the immunoSEQ multiplex PCR assay. In its TCRdb copy, this immuneACCESS table keeps in-frame sequences only and misses some clones. Where compared with another copy, unresolved V genes explain less than half of these, and the others have no known cause. This sample lists about 13,000 clones; 80% to 90% were detected once. 0.27% of the sample rests with the top ten. Sequencing was performed on CXCR5- memory CD4+ T cells sorted from blood, taken on the day of influenza vaccination. Sample cell subset or site, as interpreted from the label and publication: CXCR5- memory CD4 T cells. All receptors come from an adult who received the influenza vaccine.

The gene calls are TRBV7-9 and TRBJ1-3; TRBD1 is a possible D gene (5 bases). The CDR3 runs 14 residues. The V and J ends lost 2 bases and 3 bases respectively, with 8 bases between them. CDR1 is SEHNR and CDR2 is FQNEAQ in the germline V gene (reference sequence). CDR3 sequence: CASSLSRVGNTIYF. DNA for the CDR3: TGTGCCAGCAGCTTAAGCAGGGTTGGAAACACCATATATTTT.

The gene calls are TRBV7-2 and TRBJ2-7; D gene ambiguous. V was pared by 6 bases and J by 2 bases, with 11 bases between. The CDR3 covers 13 residues. CDR1 and CDR2 (germline): SGHTA, FQGNSA. In DNA form, the CDR3 reads TGTGCCAGCAGTTCCGACGGCACCTACGAGCAGTACTTC. Amino acids: CASSSDGTYEQYF.

The gene calls are TRBV9 and TRBJ2-1; 8 bases match TRBD2. From germline, CDR1 is SGDLS and CDR2 YYNGEE. This CDR3 contains 14 residues. V gave up 1 base and J gave up 6 bases; unmatched junction bases: 3. The CDR3 region is CASSVIGGANEQFF. CDR3 nucleotide sequence: TGTGCCAGCAGCGTAATCGGGGGGGCCAATGAGCAGTTCTTC.